The 7 T cell receptor beta chains listed next were all sequenced from one sample in a study of early T cells in non-severe SARS-CoV-2 infection. TCRdb processed the 5' RACE reads anew with MiXCR; each CDR3 protein has one entry. This table has over 50,000 distinct CDR3 sequences, 10% to 12% appearing once. The material sequenced was whole blood. These receptors were taken from an adult who was a healthcare worker with PCR-confirmed SARS-CoV-2 infection or an uninfected control (not recorded which).

This clonotype turned up a few times. The chain combines TRBV7-6 with TRBJ1-4; TRBD1 might be the D (6 bases). Germline CDR1 reads SGHVS; CDR2 reads FNYEAQ. There are 15 residues in the CDR3. V was trimmed by 0 bases and J by 7 bases, leaving 12 bases between them. Written as DNA, the CDR3 is TGTGCCAGCAGCTTAGCGGGCCAACAGGGTGAAAAACTGTTTTTT. It is translated as CASSLAGQQGEKLFF.

This clonotype has at least ten counts. This sequence joins TRBV6-6 and TRBJ2-3; TRBD2 aligns across 8 bases. Germline V gene lookup returns CDR1 MNHNY and CDR2 SVGAGI (reference sequence). This CDR3 contains 16 residues. Trimming cost V 5 bases and J 4 bases; bases outside gene matches: 11. DNA of the CDR3: TGTGCCAGCAGTCTTCTCGGGACTAGGGGACCAGATACGCAGTATTTT. Protein product: CASSLLGTRGPDTQYF.

Only a few counts were recorded for this clonotype. The chain has TRBV4-3 and TRBJ2-5, with a tentative D call TRBD2 (5 bases). This CDR3 spans 16 amino acids. Germline-derived CDR1 and CDR2 are LGHNA and YSLEER. Deletions cut 0 bases from V and 5 bases from J, with 16 bases between. Here the CDR3 DNA reads TGCGCCAGCAGCCAAGATCTTACTAGGGCGCACGAGACCCAGTACTTC. It translates to CASSQDLTRAHETQYF.

The chain is built from TRBV9 and TRBJ2-1; tentatively, D is TRBD2 (6 bases). The CDR3 consists of 17 residues. V lost 2 bases and J 0 bases, leaving 15 bases between the germline ends. Germline loops: CDR1 SGDLS, CDR2 YYNGEE. CDR3 nucleotide sequence: TGTGCCAGCAGCGTGAGACTAGTGGGATTCTCCTACAATGAGCAGTTCTTC. This codes for CASSVRLVGFSYNEQFF.

This clonotype was detected ten times or more. The genes are TRBV6-5 and TRBJ2-7; TRBD1 agrees at 7 bases. V lost 6 bases, J lost 1 base, and 9 bases stayed unmatched. From germline, CDR1 is MNHEY and CDR2 SVGAGI. The CDR3 loop spans 15 amino acids. The CDR3 DNA reads as TGTGCCAGCAGACCTCGACAGGGAAAATCCTACGAGCAGTACTTC. Residues: CASRPRQGKSYEQYF.

This clonotype occurred many times. This sequence joins TRBV11-2 and TRBJ1-1; TRBD1 might be the D (5 bases). The CDR3 is 15 amino acids. V lost 1 base and J 1 base, leaving 10 bases between the germline ends. CDR1 SGHAT and CDR2 FQNNGV come from the germline V gene. CDR3 amino acids: CASSLVAGKNTEAFF. CDR3 sequence (DNA): TGTGCCAGCAGCTTAGTAGCAGGGAAGAACACTGAAGCTTTCTTT.

The chain couples TRBV4-1 to TRBJ2-2; D perhaps matches TRBD1 (5 bases). From germline, CDR1 is MGHRA and CDR2 YSYEKL. V was trimmed by 10 bases and J by 8 bases, leaving 23 bases between them. This CDR3 spans 15 amino acids. CDR3 protein: CATSLELTVTGELFF. The CDR3 DNA sequence: TGCGCCACCTCCTTGGAGCTGACAGTTACTGGGGAGCTGTTTTTT.